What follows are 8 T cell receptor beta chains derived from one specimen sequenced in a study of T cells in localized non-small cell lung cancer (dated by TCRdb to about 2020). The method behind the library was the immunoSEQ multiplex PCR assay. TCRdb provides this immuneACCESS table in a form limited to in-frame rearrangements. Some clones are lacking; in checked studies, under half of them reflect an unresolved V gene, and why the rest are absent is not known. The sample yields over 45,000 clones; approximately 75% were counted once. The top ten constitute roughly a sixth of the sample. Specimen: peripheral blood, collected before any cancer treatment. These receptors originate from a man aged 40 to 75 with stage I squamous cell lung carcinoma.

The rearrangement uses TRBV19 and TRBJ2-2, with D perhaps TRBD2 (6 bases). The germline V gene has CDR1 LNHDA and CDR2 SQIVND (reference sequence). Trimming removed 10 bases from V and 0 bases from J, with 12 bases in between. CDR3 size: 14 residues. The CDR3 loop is CATGSSTNTGELFF. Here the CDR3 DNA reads TGTGCCACCGGGAGTAGTACGAACACCGGGGAGCTGTTTTTT.

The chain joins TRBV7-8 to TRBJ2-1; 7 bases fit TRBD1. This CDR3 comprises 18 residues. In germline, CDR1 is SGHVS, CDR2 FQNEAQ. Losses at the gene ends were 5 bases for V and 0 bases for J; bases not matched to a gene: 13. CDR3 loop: CASSVENRWDSSYNEQFF. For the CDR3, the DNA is TGTGCCAGCAGCGTGGAAAACAGATGGGACAGCTCCTACAATGAGCAGTTCTTC.

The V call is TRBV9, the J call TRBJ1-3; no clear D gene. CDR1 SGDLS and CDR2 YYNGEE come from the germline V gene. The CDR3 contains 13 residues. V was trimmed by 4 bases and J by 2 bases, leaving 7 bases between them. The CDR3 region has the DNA TGTGCCAGCAGCTCTCTCACTGGAAACACCATATATTTT. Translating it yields CASSSLTGNTIYF.

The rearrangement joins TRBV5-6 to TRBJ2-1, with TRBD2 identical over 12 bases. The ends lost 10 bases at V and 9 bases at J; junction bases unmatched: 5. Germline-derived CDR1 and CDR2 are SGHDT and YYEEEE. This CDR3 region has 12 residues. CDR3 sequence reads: CASVTSGGEQFF. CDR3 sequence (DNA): TGTGCCTCCGTGACTAGCGGGGGTGAGCAGTTCTTC.

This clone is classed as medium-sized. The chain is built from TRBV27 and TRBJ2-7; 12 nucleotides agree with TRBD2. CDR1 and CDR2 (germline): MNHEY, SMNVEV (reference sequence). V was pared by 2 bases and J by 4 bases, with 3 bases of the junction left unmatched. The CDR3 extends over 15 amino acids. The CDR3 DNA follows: TGTGCCAGCAGTTTACGTCTAGCGGGGGGGTACGAGCAGTACTTC. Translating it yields CASSLRLAGGYEQYF.

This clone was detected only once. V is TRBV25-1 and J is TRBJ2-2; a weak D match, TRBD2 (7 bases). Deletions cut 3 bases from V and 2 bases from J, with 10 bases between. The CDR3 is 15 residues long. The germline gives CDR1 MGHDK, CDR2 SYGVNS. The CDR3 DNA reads TGTGCCAGCAGTGACGCGGGGGCAAACACCGGGGAGCTGTTTTTT. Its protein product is CASSDAGANTGELFF.

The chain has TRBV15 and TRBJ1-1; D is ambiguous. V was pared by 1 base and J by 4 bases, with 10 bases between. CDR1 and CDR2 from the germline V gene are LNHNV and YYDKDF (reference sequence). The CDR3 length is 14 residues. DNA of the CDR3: TGTGCCACCAGCAGAGGAGGGTTGAGCACTGAAGCTTTCTTT. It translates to CATSRGGLSTEAFF.

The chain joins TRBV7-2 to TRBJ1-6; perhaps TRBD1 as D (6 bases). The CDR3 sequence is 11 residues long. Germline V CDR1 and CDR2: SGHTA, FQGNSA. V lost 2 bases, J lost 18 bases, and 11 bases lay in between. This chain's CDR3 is CASSLTGQPHF. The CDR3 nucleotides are TGTGCCAGCAGCTTAACCGGACAGCCCCACTTT.